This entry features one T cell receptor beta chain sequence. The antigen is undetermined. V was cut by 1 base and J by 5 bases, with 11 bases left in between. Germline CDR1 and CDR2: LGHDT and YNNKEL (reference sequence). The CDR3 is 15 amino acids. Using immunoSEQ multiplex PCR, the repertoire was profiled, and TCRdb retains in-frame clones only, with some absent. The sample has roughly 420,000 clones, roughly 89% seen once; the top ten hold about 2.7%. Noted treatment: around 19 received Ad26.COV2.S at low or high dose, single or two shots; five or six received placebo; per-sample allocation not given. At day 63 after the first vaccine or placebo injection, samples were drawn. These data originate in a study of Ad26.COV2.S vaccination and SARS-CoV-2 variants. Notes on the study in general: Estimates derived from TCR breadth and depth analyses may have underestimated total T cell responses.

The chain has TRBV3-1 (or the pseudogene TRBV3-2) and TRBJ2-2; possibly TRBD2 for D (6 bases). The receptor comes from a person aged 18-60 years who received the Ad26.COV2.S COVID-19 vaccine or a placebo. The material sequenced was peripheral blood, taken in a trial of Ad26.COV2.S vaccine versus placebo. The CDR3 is CASSQAGGGTGELFF. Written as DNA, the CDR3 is TGTGCCAGCAGCCAAGCCGGGGGTGGGACCGGGGAGCTGTTTTTT.